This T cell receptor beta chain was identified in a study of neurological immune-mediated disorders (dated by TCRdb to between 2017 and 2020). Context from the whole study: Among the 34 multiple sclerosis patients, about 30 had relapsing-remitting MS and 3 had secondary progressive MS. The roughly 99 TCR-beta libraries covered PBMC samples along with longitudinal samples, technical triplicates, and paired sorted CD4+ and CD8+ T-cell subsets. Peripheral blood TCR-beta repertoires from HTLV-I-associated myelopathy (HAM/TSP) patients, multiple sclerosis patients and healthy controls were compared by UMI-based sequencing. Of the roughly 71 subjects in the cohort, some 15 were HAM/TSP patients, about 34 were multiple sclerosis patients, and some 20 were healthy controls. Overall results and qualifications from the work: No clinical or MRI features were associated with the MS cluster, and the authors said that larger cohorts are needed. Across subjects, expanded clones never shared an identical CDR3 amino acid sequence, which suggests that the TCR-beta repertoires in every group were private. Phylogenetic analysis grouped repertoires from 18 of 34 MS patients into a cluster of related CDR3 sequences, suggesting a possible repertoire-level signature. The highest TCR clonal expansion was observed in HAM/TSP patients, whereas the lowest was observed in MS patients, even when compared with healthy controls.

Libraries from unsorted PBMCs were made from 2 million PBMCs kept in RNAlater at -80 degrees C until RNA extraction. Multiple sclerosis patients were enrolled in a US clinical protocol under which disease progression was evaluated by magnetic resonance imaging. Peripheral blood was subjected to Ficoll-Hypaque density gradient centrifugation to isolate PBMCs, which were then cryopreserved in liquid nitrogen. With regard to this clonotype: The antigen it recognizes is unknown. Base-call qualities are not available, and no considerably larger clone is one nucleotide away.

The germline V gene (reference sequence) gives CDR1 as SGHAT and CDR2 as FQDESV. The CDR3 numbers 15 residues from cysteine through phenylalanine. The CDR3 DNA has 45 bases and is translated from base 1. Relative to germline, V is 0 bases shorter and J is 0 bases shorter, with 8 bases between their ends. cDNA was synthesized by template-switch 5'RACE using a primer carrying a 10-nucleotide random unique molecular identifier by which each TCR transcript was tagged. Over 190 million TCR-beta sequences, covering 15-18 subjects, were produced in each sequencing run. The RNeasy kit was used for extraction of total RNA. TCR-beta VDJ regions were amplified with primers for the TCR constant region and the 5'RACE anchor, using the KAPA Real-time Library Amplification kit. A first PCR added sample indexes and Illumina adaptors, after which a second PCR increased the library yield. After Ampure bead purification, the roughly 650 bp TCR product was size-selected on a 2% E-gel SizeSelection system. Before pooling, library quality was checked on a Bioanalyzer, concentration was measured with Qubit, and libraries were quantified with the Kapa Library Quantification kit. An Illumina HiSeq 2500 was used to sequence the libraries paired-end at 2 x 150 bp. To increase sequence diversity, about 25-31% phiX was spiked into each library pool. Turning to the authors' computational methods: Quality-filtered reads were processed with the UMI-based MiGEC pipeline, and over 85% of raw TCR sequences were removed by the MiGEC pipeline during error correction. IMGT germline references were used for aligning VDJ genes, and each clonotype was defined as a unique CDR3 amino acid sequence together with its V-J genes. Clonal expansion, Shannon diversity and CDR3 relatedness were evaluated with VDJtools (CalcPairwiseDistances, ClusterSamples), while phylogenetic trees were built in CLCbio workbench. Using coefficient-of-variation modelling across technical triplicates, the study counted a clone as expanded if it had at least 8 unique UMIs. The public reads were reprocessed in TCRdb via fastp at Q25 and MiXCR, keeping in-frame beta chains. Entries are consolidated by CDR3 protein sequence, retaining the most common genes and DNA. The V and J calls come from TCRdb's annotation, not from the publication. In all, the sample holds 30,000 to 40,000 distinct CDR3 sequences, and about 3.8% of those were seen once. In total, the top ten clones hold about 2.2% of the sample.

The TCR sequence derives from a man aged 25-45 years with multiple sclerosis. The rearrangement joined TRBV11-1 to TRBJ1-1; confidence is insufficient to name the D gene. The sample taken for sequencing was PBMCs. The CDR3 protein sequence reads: CASSLAMGMNTEAFF. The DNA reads TGTGCCAGCAGCTTAGCGATGGGAATGAACACTGAAGCTTTCTTT.